Presented here are 9 T cell receptor beta chains from one specimen sequenced in a study of technical replicates of blood from several donors. Libraries were prepared by immunoSEQ multiplex PCR; TCRdb keeps only in-frame clonotypes and omits some of them. The sample comprises over 90,000 clones, 95% to 97% of which are singletons, and about 0.35% rests with the top ten. Source material: T cells isolated from PBMCs. All receptors derive from a human donor in good health.

This clone was detected once. The chain is built from TRBV20-1 and TRBJ1-4; the D gene is possibly TRBD1 (5 bases). Trimming left V 6 bases short and J 7 bases short, with 9 bases between. In germline, CDR1 is DFQATT, CDR2 SNEGSKA (reference sequence). This CDR3 contains 11 residues. CDR3 region: CSAFRGEKLFF. Written as DNA, the CDR3 is TGCAGTGCCTTTAGGGGTGAAAAACTGTTTTTT.

The V call is TRBV29-1, the J call TRBJ2-7; 8 bases agree with TRBD2. V lost 4 bases, J lost 1 base, and 3 bases stayed unmatched. CDR3 length: 13 amino acids. Germline CDR1 is SQVTM and CDR2 is ANQGSEA. CDR3 in DNA: TGCAGCGTTGGCGGGGGGACATCCTACGAGCAGTACTTC. Its protein product is CSVGGGTSYEQYF.

The chain couples TRBV9 to TRBJ1-2; D is perhaps TRBD1 (6 bases). Germline loops: CDR1 SGDLS, CDR2 YYNGEE. The CDR3 has 16 amino acids. V was trimmed by 3 bases and J by 7 bases, leaving 22 bases between them. CDR3 region: CASSDSAGAKTFGYTF. CDR3 sequence (DNA): TGTGCCAGCAGCGATTCGGCAGGGGCGAAAACGTTTGGCTACACCTTC.

The V gene is TRBV6-5, the J gene TRBJ2-1, with D possibly being TRBD2 (6 bases). Germline lookup yields CDR1 MNHEY and CDR2 SVGAGI. V shed 7 bases and J shed 5 bases, with 12 bases lying between them. The CDR3 is 13 amino acids. DNA of the CDR3: TGTGCCAGCACCTCTAGCGTAAACAATGAGCAGTTCTTC. This translates into CASTSSVNNEQFF.

This chain connects TRBV27 to TRBJ2-7; 8 bases line up with TRBD1. The junction had 7 bases not matched to a gene; V was cut back by 0 bases and J by 3 bases. Germline V gives CDR1 MNHEY, CDR2 SMNVEV (reference sequence). The CDR3 has 16 residues. The CDR3 here is CASSLSQDRAVYEQYF. The CDR3 DNA sequence: TGTGCCAGCAGTTTATCCCAGGACAGGGCTGTCTACGAGCAGTACTTC.

The V and J genes are TRBV9 and TRBJ2-2; D perhaps matches TRBD2 (6 bases). CDR3 length: 16 residues. Trimming removed 0 bases from V and 4 bases from J, with 13 bases in between. Per the germline V gene, CDR1 is SGDLS and CDR2 is YYNGEE. The CDR3 protein is CASSVGPGVSTGELFF. The CDR3 DNA sequence: TGTGCCAGCAGCGTAGGGCCGGGGGTAAGCACCGGGGAGCTGTTTTTT.

This chain joins TRBV7-9 and TRBJ2-7; D not resolved. There are 13 residues in the CDR3. The ends were cut back, 5 bases at V and 4 bases at J, with 12 bases in the middle. From germline, CDR1 is SEHNR and CDR2 FQNEAQ (reference sequence). The DNA for the CDR3 is TGTGCCAGCAGCACGGGTTTGGGTTACGAGCAGTACTTC. Residues: CASSTGLGYEQYF.

The chain recombines TRBV7-3 with TRBJ2-5, with D hard to call. Germline CDR1 SGHTA, CDR2 FQGTGA. V was shortened by 1 base and J by 1 base, with 7 bases between the two germline ends. The CDR3 is made up of 14 amino acids. The CDR3 DNA follows: TGTGCCAGCAGCTTAATGGCAGGCCAAGAGACCCAGTACTTC. It specifies CASSLMAGQETQYF.

V gene TRBV5-1 combines with J gene TRBJ2-3; 8 bases are a match to TRBD2. This CDR3 has 14 residues. The germline V gene has CDR1 SGHRS and CDR2 YFSETQ. Unmatched junction bases numbered 2, after V lost 5 bases and J lost 0 bases. CDR3 coding DNA: TGCGCCAGCAGGTCTAGCGGGAGCACAGATACGCAGTATTTT. Protein product: CASRSSGSTDTQYF. Together with reference TRBV5-1 and TRBJ2-3, the CDR3 gives the full variable domain: KAGVTQTPRYLIKTRGQQVTLSCSPISGHRSVSWYQQTPGQGLQFLFEYFSETQRNKGNFPGRFSGRQFSNSRSEMNVSTLELGDSALYLCASRSSGSTDTQYFGPGTRLTVL.